This T cell receptor (beta chain) was documented in a study of shared clonotypes between healthy human individuals. Points from the study as a whole: In several donors, around 5% of naive CD4 clonotypes appeared in common.

The method was immunoSEQ multiplex PCR; TCRdb's version includes in-frame clones alone and lacks a portion of them. The sample lists 550,000 to 850,000 clones, roughly 70% seen once, with approximately 1.8% in the top ten. Concerning this clone itself: Antigen specificity is unknown.

This CDR3 has 17 amino acids. V lost 1 base to trimming and J lost 3 bases; unmatched junction nucleotides: 6. From germline, CDR1 is MDHEN and CDR2 SYDVKM. The origin of this receptor is a woman aged 25 to 39 in good health. This chain joins TRBV28 and TRBJ2-3; 11 bases match TRBD2. Sequenced: memory CD4+ T cells sorted from blood. Subset: CD45RA-negative fraction. The DNA of the CDR3 is TGTGCCAGCAGTTTATTGACTAGCGGGAAGGGGACAGATACGCAGTATTTT. It specifies CASSLLTSGKGTDTQYF.